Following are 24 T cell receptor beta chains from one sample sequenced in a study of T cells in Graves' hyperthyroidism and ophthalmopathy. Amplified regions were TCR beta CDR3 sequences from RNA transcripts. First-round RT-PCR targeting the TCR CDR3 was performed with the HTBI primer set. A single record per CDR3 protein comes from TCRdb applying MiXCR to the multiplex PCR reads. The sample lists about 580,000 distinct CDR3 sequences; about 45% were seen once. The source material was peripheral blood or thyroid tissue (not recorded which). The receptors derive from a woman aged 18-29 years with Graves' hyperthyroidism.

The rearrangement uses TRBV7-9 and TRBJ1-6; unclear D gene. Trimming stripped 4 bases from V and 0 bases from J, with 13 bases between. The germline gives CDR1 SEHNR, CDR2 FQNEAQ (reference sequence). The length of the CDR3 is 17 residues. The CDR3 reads CASSYSSGSSYNSPLHF. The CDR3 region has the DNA TGTGCCAGCAGCTACTCTAGCGGTAGCTCCTATAATTCACCCCTCCACTTT.

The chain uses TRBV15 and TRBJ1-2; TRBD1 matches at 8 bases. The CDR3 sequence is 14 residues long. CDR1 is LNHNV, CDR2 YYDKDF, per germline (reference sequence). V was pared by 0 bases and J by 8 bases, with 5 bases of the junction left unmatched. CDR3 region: CATSRDRQGSGYTF. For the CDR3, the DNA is TGTGCCACCAGCAGAGATCGACAGGGGTCGGGCTACACCTTC.

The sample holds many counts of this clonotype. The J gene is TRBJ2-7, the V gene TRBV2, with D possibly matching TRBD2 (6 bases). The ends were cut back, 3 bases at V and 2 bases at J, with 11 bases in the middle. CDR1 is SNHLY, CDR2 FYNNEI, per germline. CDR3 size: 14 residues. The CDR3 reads CASSENRRAYEQYF. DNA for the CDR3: TGTGCCAGCAGTGAGAACAGGAGGGCCTACGAGCAGTACTTC. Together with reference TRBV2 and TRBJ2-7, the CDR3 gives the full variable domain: EPEVTQTPSHQVTQMGQEVILRCVPISNHLYFYWYRQILGQKVEFLVSFYNNEISEKSEIFDDQFSVERPDGSNFTLKIRSTKLEDSAMYFCASSENRRAYEQYFGPGTRLTVT.

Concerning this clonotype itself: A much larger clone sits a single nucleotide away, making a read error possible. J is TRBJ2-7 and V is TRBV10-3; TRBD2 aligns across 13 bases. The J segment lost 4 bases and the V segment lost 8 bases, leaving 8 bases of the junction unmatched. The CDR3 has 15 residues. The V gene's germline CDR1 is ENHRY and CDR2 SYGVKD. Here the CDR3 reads CAIEGLAGVEYEQYF. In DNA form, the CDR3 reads TGTGCCATCGAAGGACTAGCGGGAGTGGAGTACGAGCAGTACTTC.

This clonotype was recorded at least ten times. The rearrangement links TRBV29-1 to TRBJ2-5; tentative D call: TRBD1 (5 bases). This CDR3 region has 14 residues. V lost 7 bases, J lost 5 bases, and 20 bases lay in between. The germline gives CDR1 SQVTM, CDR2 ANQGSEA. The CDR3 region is CSARPGAARETQYF. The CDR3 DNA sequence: TGCAGCGCCCGCCCTGGGGCCGCCCGGGAGACCCAGTACTTC. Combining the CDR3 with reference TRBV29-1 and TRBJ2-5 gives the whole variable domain SAVISQKPSRDICQRGTSLTIQCQVDSQVTMMFWYRQQPGQSLTLIATANQGSEATYESGFVIDKFPISRPNLTFSTLTVSNMSPEDSSIYLCSARPGAARETQYFGPGTRLLVL.

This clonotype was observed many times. The CDR3 bases are TGTGCCAGCAGTCGGACGTACTCCTACGAGCAGTACTTC. It specifies CASSRTYSYEQYF. The chain combines TRBV6-6 with TRBJ2-7, with D unresolved. CDR1 and CDR2 (germline): MNHNY, SVGAGI (reference sequence). The CDR3 has 13 amino acids. With 5 bases removed from V and 0 bases from J, the gap between germline ends came to 8 bases.

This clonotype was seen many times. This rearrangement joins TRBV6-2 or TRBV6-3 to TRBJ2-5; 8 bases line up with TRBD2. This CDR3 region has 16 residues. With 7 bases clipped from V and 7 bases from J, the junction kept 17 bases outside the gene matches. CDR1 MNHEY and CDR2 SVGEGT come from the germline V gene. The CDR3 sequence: CASIPRGSGSWGTQYF. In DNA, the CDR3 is TGTGCCAGCATCCCTCGCGGGAGCGGGAGTTGGGGGACCCAGTACTTC.

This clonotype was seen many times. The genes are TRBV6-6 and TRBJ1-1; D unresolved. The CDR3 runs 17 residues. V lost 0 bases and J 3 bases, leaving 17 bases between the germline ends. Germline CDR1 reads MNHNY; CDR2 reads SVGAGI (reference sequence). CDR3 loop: CASSYSSRRAGDTEAFF. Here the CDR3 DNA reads TGTGCCAGCAGTTACTCGTCCCGGAGGGCCGGGGACACTGAAGCTTTCTTT.

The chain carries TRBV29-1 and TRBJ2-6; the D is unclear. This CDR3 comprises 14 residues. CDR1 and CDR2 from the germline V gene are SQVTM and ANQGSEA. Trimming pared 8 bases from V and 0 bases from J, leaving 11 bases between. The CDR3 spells CSSLWGSGANVLTF. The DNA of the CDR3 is TGCAGCAGTTTATGGGGCTCTGGGGCCAACGTCCTGACTTTC.

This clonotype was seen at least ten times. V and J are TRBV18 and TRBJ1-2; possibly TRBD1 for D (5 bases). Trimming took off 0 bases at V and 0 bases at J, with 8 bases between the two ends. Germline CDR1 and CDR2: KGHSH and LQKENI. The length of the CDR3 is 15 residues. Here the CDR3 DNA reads TGTGCCAGCTCACCACCTCCAGGGACTAACTATGGCTACACCTTC. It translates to CASSPPPGTNYGYTF.

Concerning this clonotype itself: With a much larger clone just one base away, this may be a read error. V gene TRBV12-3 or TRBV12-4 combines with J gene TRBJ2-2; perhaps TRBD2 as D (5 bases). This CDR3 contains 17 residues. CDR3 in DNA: TGTGCCAGCAGCTGGGAAAGCCAACGGCCAGGCACCGGGGAGCTGCTTTTT. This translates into CASSWESQRPGTGELLF.

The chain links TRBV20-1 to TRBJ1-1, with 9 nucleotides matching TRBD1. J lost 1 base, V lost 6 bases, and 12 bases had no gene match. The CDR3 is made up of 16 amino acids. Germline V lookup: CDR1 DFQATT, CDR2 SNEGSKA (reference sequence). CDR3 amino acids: CSASHPGQGSNTEAFF. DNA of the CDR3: TGCAGTGCGTCCCACCCGGGACAGGGCTCGAACACTGAAGCTTTCTTT.

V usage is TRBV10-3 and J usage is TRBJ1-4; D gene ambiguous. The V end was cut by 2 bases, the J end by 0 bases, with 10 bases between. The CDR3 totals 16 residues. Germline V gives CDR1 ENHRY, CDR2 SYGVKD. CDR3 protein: CAISEGDVATNEKLFF. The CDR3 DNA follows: TGTGCCATCAGTGAGGGGGATGTCGCAACTAATGAAAAACTGTTTTTT.

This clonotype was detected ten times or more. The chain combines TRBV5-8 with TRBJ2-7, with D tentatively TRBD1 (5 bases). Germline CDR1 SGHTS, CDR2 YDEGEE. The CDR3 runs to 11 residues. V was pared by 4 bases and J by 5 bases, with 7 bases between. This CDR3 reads CASSTGHEQYF. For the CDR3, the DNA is TGTGCCAGCAGCACAGGCCACGAGCAGTACTTC.

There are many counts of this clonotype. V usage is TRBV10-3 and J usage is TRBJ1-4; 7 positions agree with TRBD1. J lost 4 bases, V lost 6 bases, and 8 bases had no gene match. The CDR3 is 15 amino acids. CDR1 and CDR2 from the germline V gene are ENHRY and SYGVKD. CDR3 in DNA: TGTGCCATCAGGCAAACAGGGGAGAGTAATGAAAAACTGTTTTTT. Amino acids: CAIRQTGESNEKLFF.

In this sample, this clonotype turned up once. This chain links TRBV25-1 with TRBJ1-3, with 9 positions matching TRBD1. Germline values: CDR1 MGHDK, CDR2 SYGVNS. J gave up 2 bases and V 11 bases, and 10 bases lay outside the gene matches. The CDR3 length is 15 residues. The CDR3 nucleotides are TGTGCCCTGGGACAGGGTCACTTCACTGGAAACACCATATATTTT. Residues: CALGQGHFTGNTIYF.

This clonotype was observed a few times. DNA of the CDR3: TGTGCCAGCAGGGAACTAGCGGGAGCGGACGAGCAGTACTTC. It specifies CASRELAGADEQYF. The J gene is TRBJ2-7, the V gene TRBV2; 11 bases align to TRBD2. The CDR3 runs 14 residues. V gave up 6 bases and J gave up 5 bases; unmatched junction bases: 6. Germline CDR1 and CDR2: SNHLY and FYNNEI.

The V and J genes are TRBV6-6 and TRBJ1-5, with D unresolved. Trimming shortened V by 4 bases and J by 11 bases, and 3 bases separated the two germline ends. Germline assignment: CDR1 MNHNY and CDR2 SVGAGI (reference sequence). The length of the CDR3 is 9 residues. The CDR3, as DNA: TGTGCCAGCAGTTGGGCCCAGCATTTT. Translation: CASSWAQHF.

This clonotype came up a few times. For the CDR3, the DNA is TGTGCCAGCAGCTTCCAGGACAGCAATGAGCAGTTCTTC. Amino acid sequence: CASSFQDSNEQFF. J is TRBJ2-1 and V is TRBV7-6, with a weak D call TRBD1 (6 bases). The CDR3 has 13 amino acids. V shed 3 bases and J shed 6 bases, with 9 bases lying between them. Germline CDR1 is SGHVS and CDR2 is FNYEAQ.

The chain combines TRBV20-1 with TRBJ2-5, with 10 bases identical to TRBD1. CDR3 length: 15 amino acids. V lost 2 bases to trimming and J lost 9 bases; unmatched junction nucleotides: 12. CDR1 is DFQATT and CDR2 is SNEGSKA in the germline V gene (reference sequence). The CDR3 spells CSARTGTGENQPQYF. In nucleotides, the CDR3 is TGCAGTGCTAGAACAGGGACAGGGGAAAATCAGCCCCAGTACTTC.

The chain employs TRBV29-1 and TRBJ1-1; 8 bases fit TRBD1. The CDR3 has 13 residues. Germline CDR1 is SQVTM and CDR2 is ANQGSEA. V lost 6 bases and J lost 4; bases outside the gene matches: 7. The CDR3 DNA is TGCAGCGTAGGACAGGGAATCGGCACTGAAGCTTTCTTT. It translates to CSVGQGIGTEAFF. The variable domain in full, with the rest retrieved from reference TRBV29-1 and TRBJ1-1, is SAVISQKPSRDICQRGTSLTIQCQVDSQVTMMFWYRQQPGQSLTLIATANQGSEATYESGFVIDKFPISRPNLTFSTLTVSNMSPEDSSIYLCSVGQGIGTEAFFGQGTRLTVV.

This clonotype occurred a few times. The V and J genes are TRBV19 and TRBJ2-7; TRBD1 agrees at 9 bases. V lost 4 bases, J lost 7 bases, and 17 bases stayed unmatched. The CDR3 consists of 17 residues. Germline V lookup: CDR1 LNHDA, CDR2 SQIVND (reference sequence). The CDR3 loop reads CASSTNLNRGRPEEQYF. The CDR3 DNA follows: TGTGCCAGTAGTACAAATCTAAACAGGGGGCGCCCCGAGGAGCAGTACTTC.

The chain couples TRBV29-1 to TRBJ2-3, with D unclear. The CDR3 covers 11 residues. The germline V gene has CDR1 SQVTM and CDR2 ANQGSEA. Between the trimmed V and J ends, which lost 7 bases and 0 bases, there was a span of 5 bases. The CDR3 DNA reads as TGCAGCGGGACCAGCACAGATACGCAGTATTTT. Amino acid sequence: CSGTSTDTQYF.

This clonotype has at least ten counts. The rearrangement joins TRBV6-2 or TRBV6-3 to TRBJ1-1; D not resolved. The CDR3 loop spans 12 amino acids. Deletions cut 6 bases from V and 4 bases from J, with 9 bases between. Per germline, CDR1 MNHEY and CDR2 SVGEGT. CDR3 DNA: TGTGCCAGCAGGGACTCCTCCACTGAAGCTTTCTTT. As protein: CASRDSSTEAFF.